This T cell receptor beta chain was sequenced for a study of blood T cells in healthy people across ages. With regard to this clonotype: What it binds is unknown.

Whole-study findings and limits: More naive CD4+ cells and higher diversity marked long-lived donors relative to aged donors. The diversity estimates, figures obtained from one million T cells, were considered underestimates.

The authors ran a second PCR of about 6 to 11 cycles using a sample-barcoded 5' primer and a J-beta primer mix. TCRdb processed the 5' RACE reads anew with MiXCR; each CDR3 protein has one entry. The sample lists about 570,000 distinct CDR3 sequences, 25% to 30% seen once, with approximately 17% in the top ten. This CDR3 has 17 amino acids. CDR1 is SGHRS and CDR2 is YFSETQ in the germline V gene. Deletions cut 5 bases from V and 0 bases from J, with 18 bases between. The receptor was isolated from a woman in her 70s in good health. The chain uses TRBV5-1 and TRBJ2-4; D assignment may be TRBD1 or TRBD2 (5 bases each). The sample consisted of blood. The CDR3 nucleotides read TGCGCCAGCAGTCACGACGAGGGGTTACTAGCCAAAAACATTCAGTACTTC. Translated: CASSHDEGLLAKNIQYF.